What follows are 18 T cell receptor beta chains derived from one specimen sequenced in a study of shared clonotypes between healthy human individuals. TCRdb keeps only in-frame clones here, not all; method: immunoSEQ multiplex PCR. The table includes about 480,000 clones, almost 80% detected once. Sequencing was performed on PBMCs. Receptor source: a middle-aged woman in good health. Some clones in this sample may be carry-over from other donors' samples.

The chain employs TRBV9 and TRBJ2-1; TRBD1 matches at 12 bases. Germline V gene data show CDR1 as SGDLS and CDR2 as YYNGEE. Unmatched junction bases numbered 10, after V lost 6 bases and J lost 9 bases. This CDR3 is 15 amino acids long. The CDR3 is CASTGTGGAPGEQFF. The CDR3 nucleotides are TGTGCCAGCACCGGGACAGGGGGCGCCCCGGGTGAGCAGTTCTTC.

The chain combines TRBV10-3 with TRBJ2-3; D might be TRBD1 (5 bases). CDR1 and CDR2 from the germline V gene are ENHRY and SYGVKD. The CDR3 is 12 residues long. The ends were cut back, 10 bases at V and 4 bases at J, with 12 bases in the middle. The DNA for the CDR3 is TGTGCCACGACAGACGGGTCAGATACGCAGTATTTT. It yields the protein CATTDGSDTQYF.

The chain joins TRBV11-3 to TRBJ2-2; D may be TRBD2 (7 bases). Germline-derived CDR1 and CDR2 are SGHNT and YENEEA. The CDR3 covers 14 residues. Trimming removed 8 bases from V and 5 bases from J, with 15 bases in between. In DNA form, the CDR3 reads TGTGCCAGCGGCAAACAGGGAGGGACCGGGGAGCTGTTTTTT. This sequence encodes CASGKQGGTGELFF.

This clone was found once. The rearrangement joins TRBV15 to TRBJ1-1; D remains ambiguous. The germline CDR1 and CDR2 sequences are LNHNV and YYDKDF (reference sequence). The CDR3 length is 15 residues. V dropped 1 base and J dropped 1 base, with 10 bases sitting between them. CDR3 protein: CATSRVFSRNTEAFF. In nucleotides, the CDR3 is TGTGCCACCAGCAGAGTCTTTTCTAGGAACACTGAAGCTTTCTTT.

V and J are TRBV11-2 and TRBJ2-3; TRBD2 matches 8 bases. V was clipped by 5 bases and J by 3 bases; unmatched bases: 7. Per germline, CDR1 SGHAT and CDR2 FQNNGV. The CDR3 length is 15 residues. CDR3: CASSLSGSITDTQYF. CDR3 DNA sequence: TGTGCCAGCAGCCTGAGCGGGAGCATAACAGATACGCAGTATTTT.

J is TRBJ2-1 and V is TRBV2, with TRBD2 identical over 8 bases. Germline assignment: CDR1 SNHLY and CDR2 FYNNEI. The V segment lost 3 bases and the J segment 3 bases; nucleotides outside the gene matches: 13. This CDR3 has 18 amino acids. The CDR3 DNA sequence: TGTGCCAGCAGTGACTGGGTTCTCGCGGGAGGAAACTACAATGAGCAGTTCTTC. This gives the protein CASSDWVLAGGNYNEQFF.

V is TRBV10-3 and J is TRBJ2-1, with 8 bases identical to TRBD2. Germline values: CDR1 ENHRY, CDR2 SYGVKD. This CDR3 comprises 15 residues. Trimming took 3 bases from V and 9 from J; bases not matched to a gene: 10. The CDR3 nucleotides read TGTGCCATCAGTGAAAGGGGGACTAGTGGGGGTGAGCAGTTCTTC. Translating it yields CAISERGTSGGEQFF.

CDR3 bases: TGCGCCAGCAGTGACCCGGGACTAGCGGCTTACAATGAGCAGTTCTTC. The encoded protein is CASSDPGLAAYNEQFF. The chain recombines TRBV10-1 with TRBJ2-1; TRBD2 agrees at 11 bases. The germline gives CDR1 WNHNN, CDR2 SYGVQD (reference sequence). After removal of 3 bases from V and 4 bases from J, the junction contained 5 bases not matched to a gene. The CDR3 has 16 residues.

This rearrangement joins TRBV27 to TRBJ2-1; 7 bases match TRBD2. CDR1 is MNHEY and CDR2 is SMNVEV in the germline V gene (reference sequence). Trimming removed 6 bases from V and 0 bases from J; junction bases left unmatched: 8. The CDR3 sequence is 16 residues long. The DNA for the CDR3 is TGTGCCAGCAGAGCTGGGCTAGCGGCCTCCTACAATGAGCAGTTCTTC. Protein product: CASRAGLAASYNEQFF.

This clone was observed a handful of times. The chain is built from TRBV5-1 and TRBJ1-2, with no clear D. The CDR3 length is 14 residues. Trimming cost V 4 bases and J 0 bases, with 10 bases left between them. Germline V gene data show CDR1 as SGHRS and CDR2 as YFSETQ. CDR3 sequence reads: CASSTDGANYGYTF. Written as DNA, the CDR3 is TGCGCCAGCAGCACGGACGGAGCTAACTATGGCTACACCTTC.

This clone was seen only a few times. V is TRBV15 and J is TRBJ2-5, with D possibly being TRBD2 (6 bases). V lost 0 bases and J lost 4, with 15 bases in between. CDR3 length: 16 residues. CDR1 and CDR2 (germline): LNHNV, YYDKDF (reference sequence). In DNA form, the CDR3 reads TGTGCCACCAGCAGAGAGGCGAGGGCCGGGAGAGAGACCCAGTACTTC. Its protein product is CATSREARAGRETQYF.

The chain has TRBV4-3 and TRBJ2-1; 7 nucleotides line up with TRBD2. The CDR3 is made up of 18 amino acids. The ends lost 1 base at V and 3 bases at J; junction bases unmatched: 12. Germline V gives CDR1 LGHNA, CDR2 YSLEER. The CDR3 loop reads CASSQGFGSGDFYNEQFF. The CDR3 bases are TGCGCCAGCAGCCAAGGATTCGGCAGCGGGGATTTCTACAATGAGCAGTTCTTC.

The chain recombines TRBV11-2 with TRBJ2-1; the D is unclear. Germline lookup yields CDR1 SGHAT and CDR2 FQNNGV. V lost 0 bases to trimming and J lost 0 bases, with 9 bases between them. There are 16 residues in the CDR3. Here the CDR3 DNA reads TGTGCCAGCAGCTTAGAGTGGCAGAGCTCCTACAATGAGCAGTTCTTC. It yields the protein CASSLEWQSSYNEQFF.

The rearrangement uses TRBV15 and TRBJ2-5, with TRBD2 identical over 12 bases. Germline CDR1 is LNHNV and CDR2 is YYDKDF (reference sequence). V was pared by 0 bases and J by 3 bases, with 2 bases of the junction left unmatched. This CDR3 comprises 16 residues. DNA of the CDR3: TGTGCCACCAGCAGAGATCGGACTAGCGGGGAAGAGACCCAGTACTTC. Its protein is CATSRDRTSGEETQYF.

The chain has TRBV19 and TRBJ1-5; D perhaps matches TRBD1 (5 bases). V lost 6 bases, J lost 7 bases, and 16 bases lay in between. Per germline, CDR1 LNHDA and CDR2 SQIVND (reference sequence). The CDR3 is made up of 14 amino acids. CDR3 sequence: CASSQQQGGQPQHF. CDR3 nucleotides: TGTGCCAGTAGCCAGCAGCAGGGAGGACAGCCCCAGCATTTT.

This chain uses TRBV30 with TRBJ2-3; D is possibly TRBD2 (5 bases). There are 14 residues in the CDR3. Trimming took off 3 bases at V and 5 bases at J, with 15 bases between the two ends. Germline CDR1 reads GTSNPN; CDR2 reads SVGIG (reference sequence). CDR3 in amino acids: CAWRAGVLLDTQYF. The CDR3 DNA follows: TGTGCCTGGAGGGCCGGGGTACTACTAGATACGCAGTATTTT. The complete variable domain, with remaining parts taken from reference TRBV30 and TRBJ2-3, reads SQTIHQWPATLVQPVGSPLSLECTVEGTSNPNLYWYRQAAGRGLQLLFYSVGIGQISSEVPQNLSASRPQDRQFILSSKKLLLSDSGFYLCAWRAGVLLDTQYFGPGTRLTVL.

This chain joins TRBV28 and TRBJ1-4, with unresolved D. The CDR3 sequence is 13 residues long. V lost 8 bases and J lost 8, with 15 bases in between. The germline gives CDR1 MDHEN, CDR2 SYDVKM. CDR3 nucleotide sequence: TGTGCCAGCTCCCGACCCCCGGAAGAAAAACTGTTTTTT. Its protein is CASSRPPEEKLFF.

J is TRBJ1-3 and V is TRBV14; D unclear. V lost 0 bases to trimming and J lost 0 bases, with 6 bases between them. CDR1 and CDR2 (germline): SGHDN, FVKESK. CDR3 length: 15 residues. CDR3: CASSQEAFSGNTIYF. CDR3 DNA: TGTGCCAGCAGCCAAGAAGCCTTCTCTGGAAACACCATATATTTT. Together with reference TRBV14 and TRBJ1-3, the CDR3 gives the full variable domain: EAGVTQFPSHSVIEKGQTVTLRCDPISGHDNLYWYRRVMGKEIKFLLHFVKESKQDESGMPNNRFLAERTGGTYSTLKVQPAELEDSGVYFCASSQEAFSGNTIYFGEGSWLTVV.